The present T cell receptor (beta chain) was sequenced within a study of shared T cell receptors in the human thymus. Sequenced by immunoSEQ multiplex PCR; TCRdb stores in-frame clones only, minus some. The profile shows roughly 700,000 clones, around 87% of them singletons. V was shortened by 5 bases and J by 1 base, with 12 bases between the two germline ends. The CDR3 runs to 14 residues. Germline CDR1 is MGHDK and CDR2 is SYGVNS. The data also belong to a second study, concerning human thymus T cells. That paper notes: The sample donors, healthy Finnish infants, were having corrective surgery for congenital heart defects. The thymus tissue came from resections taken during corrective heart surgery. Use of V and J genes seemed skewed within the thymic and blood repertoires. Highly overlapping thymic repertoires in unrelated individuals were reported by related research.

The source of this sequence is a boy younger than two with a congenital heart defect. The rearrangement uses TRBV25-1 and TRBJ2-7; perhaps TRBD1 as D (6 bases). Sequenced material: thymocytes. This CDR3 reads CASSTRDTSYEQYF. CDR3 DNA sequence: TGTGCCAGCAGTACCCGGGACACTTCCTACGAGCAGTACTTC.